This T cell receptor (beta chain) was obtained from a study of T cells in women clearing cervical HPV infection. In regard to this clone: The CDR3 end is not reached by the read, which stops 3 residues before it; the germline J gene fills it in.

Measured with immunoSEQ multiplex PCR; TCRdb has only the in-frame clones, and not every one. The listing contains about 20,000 clones. The CDR3 length is 12 residues. CDR1 LGHNA and CDR2 YNFKEQ come from the germline V gene. What was sequenced was blood buffy coat. The rearrangement uses TRBV4-2 and TRBJ1-1; the D gene is possibly TRBD1 (5 bases). The TCR sequence derives from a woman between 18 and 70 years old with a cervical HPV16 infection that either progressed to CIN3+ or cleared (not recorded which). The part of the CDR3 DNA that was read is TGTGCCAGCAGCCAAGGTGGGGGGGAA. Translation: CASSQGGGE. Given in full, the CDR3 is CASSQGGGEAFF.